The entry that follows covers one T cell receptor beta chain sequence. The antigen remains undetermined. This sample was taken from a study of T cell responses to AZD1222 COVID-19 vaccine. Study findings and constraints: The donor cohort was predominantly white British with a female majority, and clonal diversity may have been underestimated. No repertoire was sampled before or during the peak T cell response, only after it.

Generated by immunoSEQ multiplex PCR, the TCRdb table keeps only in-frame clones and is missing some. This sample has over 150,000 clones, with just over 90% found just once. From germline, CDR1 is KGHSH and CDR2 LQKENI. This CDR3 spans 21 amino acids. V was clipped by 3 bases and J by 0 bases; unmatched bases: 20. The chain combines TRBV18 with TRBJ1-3; 7 bases match TRBD1. Sequences were derived from peripheral blood, sampled on day 0 of AZD1222 vaccination. The receptor was derived from an adult in good health. The CDR3 DNA sequence: TGTGCCAGCTCACCCTTACCGGGCGCAGGGGGAGGAATAAGCTCTGGAAACACCATATATTTT. Its translation is CASSPLPGAGGGISSGNTIYF.